A selection of T cell receptor beta chains follows, all from one sample in a study of T cells in Graves' hyperthyroidism and ophthalmopathy. Each CDR3 protein gets one entry after TCRdb re-called the multiplex PCR reads with MiXCR. The repertoire consists of some 600,000 distinct CDR3 sequences, with about 14% occurring once and the leading ten covering roughly 5.7%. Specimen: blood. Receptor source: a woman aged 25 to 45 with Graves' hyperthyroidism that later progressed to Graves' ophthalmopathy. CDR3s include the opening cysteine and the closing phenylalanine or tryptophan. Each record gives: D gene, clone size, CDR3 length, V gene, J gene, CDR3 DNA, CDR3 protein. The D gene is left open where the match is weak. Clone size is not always given. Where it is, it says once, few, many or a class for expanded clones.

D: .; size: many; length: 14; V: TRBV24-1; J: TRBJ1-2; DNA: TGTGCCACCAGTGATTTTACAGGGAACTATGGCTACACCTTC; CDR3: CATSDFTGNYGYTF
D: TRBD1; size: few; length: 14; V: TRBV15; J: TRBJ2-7; DNA: TGTGCCACCAGTATGACAGGGGTTTCCTACGAGCAGTACTTC; CDR3: CATSMTGVSYEQYF
D: .; size: many; length: 15; V: TRBV11-2; J: TRBJ2-1; DNA: TGTGCCAGCAGCTTACAAGGTCGGAACTACAATGAGCAGTTCTTC; CDR3: CASSLQGRNYNEQFF
D: TRBD2; size: many; length: 15; V: TRBV20-1; J: TRBJ2-7; DNA: TGCAGTGCTAACCCCGGGACTAGCGGGAGAAGCGAGCAGTACTTC; CDR3: CSANPGTSGRSEQYF
D: .; size: .; length: 13; V: TRBV30; J: TRBJ2-2; DNA: TGTGCCTGGAGTGGGGGCCCGAGCGGGGAGCTGTTTTTT; CDR3: CAWSGGPSGELFF
D: TRBD2; size: .; length: 16; V: TRBV20-1; J: TRBJ2-1; DNA: TGCAGTGCTAGAGATCCTAGGCTAGCGGGAGTGAATGAGCAGTTCTTC; CDR3: CSARDPRLAGVNEQFF
D: .; size: many; length: 12; V: TRBV2; J: TRBJ2-7; DNA: TGTGCCAGCAGTGAATCGATGCACGAGCAGTACTTC; CDR3: CASSESMHEQYF
D: TRBD1; size: .; length: 15; V: TRBV7-2; J: TRBJ1-1; DNA: TGTGCCAGCAGCTACTGGGACAGAGTGAACACTGAAGCTTTCTTT; CDR3: CASSYWDRVNTEAFF
D: TRBD1; size: many; length: 14; V: TRBV5-1; J: TRBJ1-1; DNA: TGTGCCAGCAGTTTAGGGACAGCGAACACTGAAGCTTTCTTT; CDR3: CASSLGTANTEAFF
D: .; size: .; length: 11; V: TRBV20-1; J: TRBJ2-7; DNA: TGCAGTGCTAGAATGGGGGCCGAGCAGTACTTC; CDR3: CSARMGAEQYF
D: .; size: few; length: 15; V: TRBV24-1; J: TRBJ2-2; DNA: TGTGCCACCAGTGATTCTGGCGGGGTCACCGGGGAGCTGTTTTTT; CDR3: CATSDSGGVTGELFF
D: TRBD2; size: few; length: 14; V: TRBV9; J: TRBJ2-7; DNA: TGTGCCAGCAGCGTAGGAAGCGGGGATTACGAGCAGTACTTC; CDR3: CASSVGSGDYEQYF
D: TRBD1; size: few; length: 12; V: TRBV7-2; J: TRBJ2-4; DNA: TGTGCCAGCAGCTCCCGGACAGGGCGTCAGTACTTC; CDR3: CASSSRTGRQYF
D: TRBD1; size: .; length: 15; V: TRBV5-1; J: TRBJ1-1; DNA: TGCGCCAGCAGCTTGATGGGACAGGGGAACACTGAAGCTTTCTTT; CDR3: CASSLMGQGNTEAFF
D: TRBD1; size: many; length: 14; V: TRBV11-2; J: TRBJ1-1; DNA: TGTGCCAGCAGCCTGGACAGGGGGTCCTCTGAAGCTTTCTTT; CDR3: CASSLDRGSSEAFF
D: .; size: .; length: 14; V: TRBV27; J: TRBJ1-3; DNA: TGTCCCAGCAGTTTATGGGGTGGTGGAAACACCATATATTTT; CDR3: CPSSLWGGGNTIYF
D: TRBD2; size: many; length: 14; V: TRBV30; J: TRBJ2-1; DNA: TGTGCCTGGAGTGCTAGCGGGAGGTCGGTTGAGCAGTTCTTC; CDR3: CAWSASGRSVEQFF
D: TRBD1; size: many; length: 14; V: TRBV6-1; J: TRBJ2-7; DNA: TGTGCCAGCAGTGAAGGGGGACAGGGCTACGAGCAGTACTTC; CDR3: CASSEGGQGYEQYF
D: TRBD2; size: few; length: 18; V: TRBV3-1; J: TRBJ2-1; DNA: TGTGCCAGCAGCCAAGAGGGGGCAAAGCGGGGGTCCTACAATGAGCAGTTCTTC; CDR3: CASSQEGAKRGSYNEQFF
D: .; size: many; length: 15; V: TRBV7-2; J: TRBJ2-2; DNA: TGTGCCAGCAGCGAACCCTGGGGGACTGCCGGGGAGCTGTTTTTT; CDR3: CASSEPWGTAGELFF
D: .; size: many; length: 15; V: TRBV28; J: TRBJ2-3; DNA: TGTGCCAGCAGTTTTTGGACGGGGAGCACAGATACGCAGTATTTT; CDR3: CASSFWTGSTDTQYF
D: TRBD1; size: many; length: 15; V: TRBV27; J: TRBJ2-1; DNA: TGTGCCAGCAGTTCTCAGACAGGGCTTCGGAATGAGCAGTTCTTC; CDR3: CASSSQTGLRNEQFF
D: TRBD1; size: many; length: 13; V: TRBV7-9; J: TRBJ1-1; DNA: TGTGCCAGCACAGGGGGCAGTACCACTGAAGCTTTCTTT; CDR3: CASTGGSTTEAFF
D: .; size: .; length: 17; V: TRBV18; J: TRBJ2-3; DNA: TGTGCCAGCTCACCACTTCCGGGACGTACAAGCCGGGATACGCAGTATTTT; CDR3: CASSPLPGRTSRDTQYF
D: TRBD1; size: many; length: 13; V: TRBV30; J: TRBJ2-5; DNA: TGTGCCAGGGGACAGGGGTTGGGGGAGACCCAGTACTTC; CDR3: CARGQGLGETQYF
D: TRBD1; size: .; length: 15; V: TRBV20-1; J: TRBJ1-1; DNA: TGCAGTGCTCCCTCGACAGGGATAGGGAACACTGAAGCTTTCTTT; CDR3: CSAPSTGIGNTEAFF
D: TRBD1; size: many; length: 16; V: TRBV20-1; J: TRBJ1-1; DNA: TGCAGTGCTAGAGATCAAGGAACAGGGGGAGGTTTTGAAGCTTTCTTT; CDR3: CSARDQGTGGGFEAFF
D: .; size: .; length: 15; V: TRBV6-2/TRBV6-3; J: TRBJ1-2; DNA: TGTGCCAGCAGTCCATCGGGAGGGGAAAGCTATGGCTACACCTTC; CDR3: CASSPSGGESYGYTF
D: .; size: many; length: 18; V: TRBV3-1; J: TRBJ2-1; DNA: TGTGCCAGCAGCCAAGACCTCACAGACACGCTAAGTTTCAATGAGCAGTTCTTC; CDR3: CASSQDLTDTLSFNEQFF
D: .; size: many; length: 14; V: TRBV14; J: TRBJ1-1; DNA: TGTGCCAGCAGCCAAGATGACAGAAACACTGAAGCTTTCTTT; CDR3: CASSQDDRNTEAFF
D: TRBD1; size: many; length: 12; V: TRBV27; J: TRBJ1-6; DNA: TGTGCCAGCAGTTTAGAAGGACAGGATCTCCACTTT; CDR3: CASSLEGQDLHF
D: .; size: many; length: 16; V: TRBV12-3/TRBV12-4; J: TRBJ2-3; DNA: TGTGCCAGCAGTTCCACGGCGGGGGCCTTCACAGATACGCAGTATTTT; CDR3: CASSSTAGAFTDTQYF
D: TRBD1; size: many; length: 13; V: TRBV20-1; J: TRBJ1-1; DNA: TGCAGTGCAAGGACAGGTGACGGAGGTGAAGCTTTCTTT; CDR3: CSARTGDGGEAFF
D: .; size: many; length: 12; V: TRBV30; J: TRBJ1-1; DNA: TGTGCCTGGAGTGTACGAGGTACTGAAGCTTTCTTT; CDR3: CAWSVRGTEAFF
D: .; size: few; length: 16; V: TRBV28; J: TRBJ2-1; DNA: TGTGCCAGCAGTTTAGAGTCCGGACTGGAGTACAATGAGCAGTTCTTC; CDR3: CASSLESGLEYNEQFF
D: TRBD1; size: few; length: 16; V: TRBV11-2; J: TRBJ1-6; DNA: TGTGCCAGCAGCCACATTTACAGACAGGGTAATTCACCCCTCCACTTT; CDR3: CASSHIYRQGNSPLHF
D: .; size: .; length: 16; V: TRBV30; J: TRBJ1-4; DNA: TGTGCCTGGAGTGTGGCCAGGGTAGTAACTAATGAAAAACTGTTTTTT; CDR3: CAWSVARVVTNEKLFF
D: TRBD2; size: few; length: 17; V: TRBV20-1; J: TRBJ2-7; DNA: TGCAGTGCTAGAGCTTCTAGCGGGAGGGATGTATCCTACGAGCAGTACTTC; CDR3: CSARASSGRDVSYEQYF
D: TRBD2; size: many; length: 16; V: TRBV5-5; J: TRBJ2-3; DNA: TGTGCCAGCAGCTTAGGGACTCAGGGAGGGACAGATACGCAGTATTTT; CDR3: CASSLGTQGGTDTQYF
D: .; size: few; length: 13; V: TRBV6-1; J: TRBJ2-1; DNA: TGTGCCAGCAGGGAGACAGTATACAATGAGCAGTTCTTC; CDR3: CASRETVYNEQFF
D: .; size: few; length: 14; V: TRBV28; J: TRBJ2-3; DNA: TGTGCCAGTAGACGCATTGGTAGCACAGATACGCAGTATTTT; CDR3: CASRRIGSTDTQYF
D: .; size: many; length: 13; V: TRBV11-3; J: TRBJ1-1; DNA: TGTGCCAGCACCCCTAGTTTAGCCCGTGAAGCTTTCTTT; CDR3: CASTPSLAREAFF
D: .; size: .; length: 15; V: TRBV7-9; J: TRBJ2-7; DNA: TGTGCCAGCAGCTCGACTTCGACGGCCTCCTACGAGCAGTACTTC; CDR3: CASSSTSTASYEQYF
D: .; size: few; length: 13; V: TRBV5-1; J: TRBJ1-3; DNA: TGCGCCAGCAGCGTGGACGGCGGAAACACCATATATTTT; CDR3: CASSVDGGNTIYF
D: .; size: .; length: 16; V: TRBV27; J: TRBJ2-7; DNA: TGTGCCAGCAGTCTATCGACGGGACCCTTTTCCTACGAGCAGTACTTC; CDR3: CASSLSTGPFSYEQYF
D: .; size: many; length: 13; V: TRBV6-5; J: TRBJ2-2; DNA: TGTGCCAGCAGTTACTCGAAGTCCGGGGAGCTGTTTTTT; CDR3: CASSYSKSGELFF
D: TRBD2; size: .; length: 15; V: TRBV11-3; J: TRBJ2-5; DNA: TGTGCCAGCAGCTGGGGACTAGCGGGAGAAGAGACCCAGTACTTC; CDR3: CASSWGLAGEETQYF
D: .; size: many; length: 13; V: TRBV18; J: TRBJ1-1; DNA: TGTGCCAGCTCACCAATGGCATCTGCTGAAGCTTTCTTT; CDR3: CASSPMASAEAFF
D: TRBD2; size: .; length: 15; V: TRBV15; J: TRBJ2-7; DNA: TGTGCCACCAGCAGGGGACTAGTGAACTCCTACGAGCAGTACTTC; CDR3: CATSRGLVNSYEQYF
D: TRBD1; size: few; length: 15; V: TRBV27; J: TRBJ2-1; DNA: TGTGCCAGCAATAAGGGACAGGGGGGCTACAATGAGCAGTTCTTC; CDR3: CASNKGQGGYNEQFF
D: TRBD1; size: many; length: 13; V: TRBV28; J: TRBJ2-7; DNA: TGTGCCAGCATGGGGCGGGACAGGGTCGAGCAGTACTTC; CDR3: CASMGRDRVEQYF
D: .; size: many; length: 13; V: TRBV20-1; J: TRBJ1-1; DNA: TGCAGTGCTGAAGACCCGGGCACTGGTAGAGCTTTCTTT; CDR3: CSAEDPGTGRAFF